This T cell receptor (beta chain) was recorded in a study of cytomegalovirus exposure and HLA in healthy donors. At the level of the study: Of all 360 or so donors who were genotyped, around 79% belonged to the Caucasian-associated ancestry cluster. Study observations and caveats: Sequences of the TCR beta chain were said to predict the HLA-A and HLA-B alleles of most subjects accurately. A later analysis showed TCR association rates differing by HLA locus, peaking at DRB1 and lowest at HLA-C.

Trimming took 3 bases from V and 8 from J, leaving 13 bases between them. The germline gives CDR1 MDHEN, CDR2 SYDVKM. The length of the CDR3 is 13 residues. PCR amplification relied on 60 Vbeta primers (plus 13 Jbeta primers). Original data processing: Among the unique TCR beta chains that a later analysis counted, roughly 80 million in all, roughly 11 million were shared. Sequencing used immunoSEQ multiplex PCR; TCRdb keeps in-frame clones, though not all of them. V and J calls and clone size are as listed in that table; D and trimming were resolved from the DNA. The sample contains fewer than 200,000 clones, around three quarters of which appear only once. About this clone itself: Its antigen is as yet unknown.

This rearrangement joins TRBV28 to TRBJ1-2; D uncertain. The clonotype originates from a woman in her thirties in good health and CMV-seropositive. Sequencing was carried out using PBMCs. CDR3 loop: CASSLLGAGGYTF. CDR3 coding DNA: TGTGCCAGCAGTTTGTTGGGAGCCGGGGGCTACACCTTC.